What follows describes a single TCR beta chain. Its antigen is still unknown. No per-base quality is available; no much larger clone lies one base away. Taken from cysteine to phenylalanine, the CDR3 has 14 residues. Left in the record is the CDR3 DNA by itself, 42 bases read in frame from the first base. The germline V gene supplies CDR1 SGHNT and CDR2 YENEEA. Relative to germline, V is 2 bases shorter and J is 3 bases shorter, with 8 bases between their ends. This specimen belongs to a study of cytomegalovirus exposure and HLA in healthy donors (dated by TCRdb to 2017 to 2019). Regarding the complete study: In an earlier analysis of roughly 500 of the donors, 250 to 350 Gb of sequence data and some 100 million unique TCR beta sequences from 180 million or so T cells were reported. An early release that covered 500 to 800 HLA-typed donors contained approximately 300 gigabases of sequencing data and tens of millions of unique TCR sequences. Of the 350 to 450 genotyped donors, approximately 80% were placed in the genetic ancestry cluster associated with self-reported Caucasian donors. The study was designed to test whether signatures of past pathogen exposure could be identified by cataloging public T cell receptors. The study profiled the T cell repertoires of hundreds of subjects by immunosequencing and related them to cytomegalovirus serostatus. Besides the first cohort of some 670 subjects, a separate validation cohort made up of roughly 120 different subjects was used. High-throughput TCR immunosequencing, statistical association of individual TCRs with disease status, and machine learning were combined to predict cytomegalovirus infection status. In a later analysis, previously published TCR beta repertoires from more than 500 donors were re-analyzed and high-resolution HLA genotyping was added so that TCR occurrence patterns could be studied. Rather than using new phenotypic data, the later analysis identified candidate immune exposures from TCR beta sequences and from how often those sequences occurred across donors. An earlier analysis of approximately 580 of the donors used high-throughput TCR beta sequencing to judge whether each TCR beta V gene segment behaved as functional or pseudogenic. Donor age, sex, ethnicity and CMV serostatus were compiled together with the repertoire data. A later genetic analysis used genome-wide SNP genotypes for about 60% of the 666 donors, treating that subset as a discovery cohort. All discovery cohort repertoires had been generated using a single sequencing platform. Class I and class II HLA loci were covered by the typing at four-digit resolution. The number of typed donors differed by locus: 629-630 for A, B, C, DRB1 and DQB1; some 500 for DQA1; some 610 for DPA1; and around 470 for DPB1. Because of strong linkage in the cohort, 5 or 6 DR-DQ haplotypes were treated as single units for association and clustering. On average, roughly 240,000 unique TCR beta nucleotide sequences were sequenced per donor among roughly 430 genotyped donors of the cohort, with roughly 19% of those sequences being non-productive.

Library creation used the immunoSEQ multiplex PCR assay. The multiplex PCR relied on a mix of 60 forward primers for TCR Vbeta segments and 13 reverse primers for TCR Jbeta segments. A multiplex PCR assay on genomic DNA amplified the CDR3 region of rearranged TCR beta genes. On the Illumina HiSeq System, the amplified TCR beta libraries were sequenced as 87-base-pair reads. In the authors' own workflow: A later analysis counted about 76 million unique TCR beta chains across the 666 repertoires, and around 12 million of these chains were shared by at least two donors. To remove PCR and sequencing errors, raw reads were error-corrected and collapsed into unique sequences using a nearest-neighbor algorithm that merged closely related sequences. Alignment of CDR3 sequences to IMGT reference sequences was used to assign V, D and J gene segments. For a sequence to be retained, at least a six-nucleotide match to both a V gene segment and a J gene segment was required. Rearrangements were classified as productive when the CDR3 lacked stop codons and remained in frame with V and J, and all other rearrangements were classified as non-productive. Following IMGT convention, CDR3 was defined as the stretch from the second conserved V-encoded cysteine up to the conserved J-encoded phenylalanine. In an earlier analysis of some 550 of the donors, sequences lacking an unambiguous match to a single V gene segment were excluded. An earlier analysis of a few hundred of the donors called V segments functional above 56.7% productive rearrangements and segregating when the between-donor standard deviation exceeded 5%. To diagnose cytomegalovirus status from the catalog of TCR beta chain sequences, a statistical classification framework was built. In a later analysis, TCR nucleotide sequences were compared against IMGT/GENE-DB human TR gene sequences so that V and J genes could be assigned. The TCRdist pipeline was used in a later analysis to assign CDR3 sequences and most-parsimonious VDJ recombination scenarios. In a later analysis, each TCR beta chain was defined by its CDR3 amino acid sequence together with its V-gene family, and reads without a unique V-gene family were excluded. To address suspected cross-contamination and a sequencing artifact, a later analysis removed roughly 580 highly shared, low-generation-probability nucleotide sequences. In a later analysis, a clonal expansion index for each public chain was calculated from normalized within-repertoire ranks of inferred template counts. In a later analysis, generation probabilities were computed with a VDJ recombination model fitted to out-of-frame rearrangements, and the resulting probabilities were checked against IGoR. In a later analysis, hypergeometric tests were used to score TCR-TCR, TCR-HLA and TCR-CMV co-occurrence, with a repertoire-size bias correction applied to TCR pairs. To estimate false discovery rates, a later analysis permuted the HLA or CMV assignments 20 times. In a later analysis, co-occurring TCRs were grouped using DBSCAN, and TCRdist sequence similarity was added for clustering within HLA-allele-positive subsets. For co-occurrence clustering, repertoires with fewer than 30,000 or more than 120,000 public chains were excluded, along with 5 or 6 repertoires with anomalous nucleotide sharing. TCRdb took this table from immuneACCESS and kept in-frame rearrangements with V and J called. Such tables lack part of the clones; where checked against another copy, unresolved V genes explain under half of the gap, and the rest is unexplained. V, J and clone size reflect that table, while D and trimming were determined from the DNA. This sample has 35,000 to 45,000 clones in its table, and more than 50% of those were observed once. 6.2% of the sample is taken by the ten largest.

The research as a whole found: A further reported finding was that TCR beta sequences accurately predicted the HLA-A and HLA-B alleles for most subjects in the first cohort. HLA typing was unavailable for some donors at each locus, so association tests used only the typed subset. The classifier was reported to diagnose cytomegalovirus status with high specificity and sensitivity in both the original and validation cohorts. Most TCR sequences were seen in very few donors, while some public TCRs were found in many individuals. The authors suggested that the approach could potentially be extended to other disease states and immunological phenotypes. In a later analysis, most CMV-associated TCR beta chains were found to appear HLA-restricted, with HLA associations seemingly driven largely by CMV exposure. V-gene and J-gene trimming of TCR beta chains was associated with a missense DCLRE1C variant in a later genetic analysis, and the association was replicated in an independent cohort. A few of the identified cytomegalovirus-associated TCR beta chains were confirmed in vitro to be specific for cytomegalovirus antigens. CMV serostatus was the only immune exposure information available for the cohort. When HLA alleles, especially DR and DQ, strongly co-occurred, attributing TCR associations to individual alleles was difficult. In a later analysis, the rate of TCR association differed among HLA loci, with DRB1 alleles having the most associated TCRs and HLA-C alleles having the fewest. Because counts were too low, more than 15 rarely observed V segments, including chromosome 9 orphons, were excluded from the earlier analysis of roughly 580 of the donors. Because the 87-base-pair reads could not distinguish some IMGT-functional V segments, including TRBV6-2 and TRBV6-3, those segments were excluded. In a later analysis, HLA-associated TCR beta chains were found to be more clonally expanded and to have lower generation probabilities than equally common non-associated chains. In a later genetic analysis, fewer N-insertions in productive TCRs were reported among donors in an Asian-associated ancestry cluster than the approximately 670-donor mean. Specific HLA alleles were associated with roughly 17,000 TCR beta sequences at a false discovery rate of 0.05 in a later analysis. Roughly uniform sequencing depth across donors was assumed in presence/absence analyses, although this assumption may not hold. Correlated functional status among segregating V segments might reflect linkage disequilibrium, but an unknown experimental factor could not be ruled out. In this cohort, only TCR beta chains were sequenced, and detectable features were limited by the absence of alpha or paired-chain data. In the study, roughly 160 TCR beta chains were listed as associated with cytomegalovirus. An earlier analysis of around 540 of the donors showed that most TCR beta V segments appeared in productive rearrangements either about 90% or about 30% of the time, which broadly matched IMGT annotations. A group of highly shared sequence variants was considered likely to be a technical artifact of the sequencing pipeline. A later analysis reported that several top co-occurrence clusters appeared linked to parvovirus B19, influenza, CMV and Epstein-Barr virus.

In total, approximately 610 healthy bone marrow donors made up the cohort. All cohort members were sampled while nominally healthy, although unrecorded immune exposures were likely present. The donor tested CMV seropositive and was one of the 289 seropositive cohort members. A peripheral blood sample was collected from each donor, and TCR beta sequencing was performed on peripheral blood mononuclear cells. The Qiagen DNeasy Blood Extraction Kit was used to extract genomic DNA from the blood cell samples. Sequencing input: PBMCs. Recombination joined TRBV11-3 with TRBJ2-1, and perhaps TRBD1 as D gene, on 6 matching bases. The receptor's source is a woman aged 40 to 50 in good health and CMV-seropositive. In nucleotides, the sequence is TGTGCCAGCAGCTTAAGGGGGTTCTACAATGAGCAGTTCTTC. It encodes CASSLRGFYNEQFF.